The present T cell receptor beta chain was sequenced within a study of T cell responses to AZD1222 COVID-19 vaccine listed by TCRdb under 2021. Turning to the overall study: Because spike-specific TCR depth and breadth did not differ between the two schedules, AZD1222 recipients who got a second dose at roughly 4 weeks were pooled with those who got a second dose at roughly 12 weeks. A total of more than 230 trial participants underwent TCR sequencing, of whom around 200 received two doses of AZD1222 and about 26 received two doses of the MenACWY control vaccine. Trial participants were enrolled by age into subgroups of 18-55, 56-69 and 70-plus years, and around 150, 29 and 61 TCR-sequenced participants, respectively, were included in these subgroups.

The CDR3 regions of human TCRbeta chains were subjected to immunosequencing. From the authors' description of their analysis: TCRs in the repertoires were compared against a reference library of SARS-CoV-2-specific TCRs that had been generated with the MIRA antigen-specificity platform. Breadth meant the fraction of unique TCRs that were SARS-CoV-2-associated, whereas depth meant the fraction of total T cells that were SARS-CoV-2-associated. Using the MIRA data, every spike-specific TCR was mapped to the spike region that the TCR reacted to and assigned to either a CD4 or a CD8 class. Log10-transformed breadth and depth values were compared by one-way ANOVA with Sidak's multiple comparisons tests. TCRdb holds this immuneACCESS table with in-frame rearrangements only. Some clones are missing; in checked studies, unresolved V genes explain under half, and the rest has no known cause. V, J and clone size are taken as reported in that table, and D and trimming were inferred from the DNA itself. Recorded for this sample are 170,000 or so clones; 90% of them occurred a single time. Approximately 3% of the sample belongs to the ten largest clones.

CDR1 and CDR2, per the germline V gene, are SNHLY and FYNNEI. Germline trimming: 7 bases from V, 0 bases from J; junction bases outside gene matches: 13. CDR3 length: 19 amino acids, cysteine to phenylalanine. CDR3 DNA is the only sequence kept; it has 57 bases, read in frame from the first base. In light of the paper, this sample's time point label describes: baseline before first vaccination. The vaccinee samples were drawn from two UK trials, COV001 and COV002, one of which was a single-blind randomized controlled phase 2/3 trial testing AZD1222 (ChAdOx1 nCoV-19) in healthy adults. Trial participant PBMC samples were collected at day 0 and day 28 after the second dose for TCRbeta chain sequencing. A remark on this clone: No antigen is known for it. Per-base qualities were not stored, and no clone one base away is much larger.

What the study reported, not specific to this receptor: The whole spike protein was spanned by vaccine-associated CD4 TCRs, and dominant responses were seen in regions 160-218 and 743-854. Reportedly, close to half of the unique spike-specific TCRs recognized epitopes lying outside the regions that are mutated in the B.1.351 and B.1.1.7 variants. The 56-69-year group was small, and its depth increase did not reach significance, likely because of low power. A significant rise in spike-specific TCR breadth and depth was observed after two AZD1222 doses relative to day 0 and relative to MenACWY recipients. Because no samples from the day 14 peak response were available, repertoires could be characterized only after the peak T cell response. Most participants were white British and females outnumbered males, and the authors suggested that clonal diversity may have been underestimated. Only six AZD1222 recipients were SARS-CoV-2 seropositive at baseline, limiting conclusions about previously exposed vaccinees.

Here the sequenced sample was peripheral blood, taken on day 0 of AZD1222 vaccination. The receptor was derived from an adult in good health. The chain employs TRBV2 and TRBJ2-6; TRBD1 aligns with 9 central bases. The CDR3 is CASTLLPGQGPSGANVLTF. Read as DNA, the sequence is TGTGCCAGCACCTTACTACCGGGACAGGGACCCTCTGGGGCCAACGTCCTGACTTTC.